Listed below are T cell receptor beta chains from one sample, sequenced in a study of regulatory T cells in long-lasting Graves disease. TCRdb re-derived calls from the multiplex PCR reads in MiXCR, one entry per CDR3 protein. The data contain under 450,000 distinct CDR3 sequences, roughly 25% of them singletons. The material was peripheral blood mononuclear cells (PBMCs), obtained when the disease was refractory, from a patient treated with antithyroid drugs. These receptor sequences come from a woman in her thirties or forties with Graves disease. CDR3s include the opening cysteine and the closing phenylalanine or tryptophan. D genes are given only for firm matches. The size field is filled for only some rows; it gives once, few, many or a size class.

size | D | J | V | DNA | CDR3
- | - | TRBJ2-2 | TRBV10-3 | TGTGTCATCAGTGAGTTCGGAGTGAACACCGGGGAGCTGTTTTTT | CVISEFGVNTGELFF
many | - | TRBJ2-5 | TRBV11-2 | TGTGCCAGCAGCTTAATGGGCTTAGCTACGGAGACCCAGTACTTC | CASSLMGLATETQYF
many | - | TRBJ1-2 | TRBV10-2 | TGCGCCAGCAGTGAGTCGAGGAATGGCTACACCTTC | CASSESRNGYTF
- | TRBD1 | TRBJ1-1 | TRBV10-1 | TGCGCCAGCACGGGACAGGCAAACACTGAAGCTTTCTTT | CASTGQANTEAFF
few | - | TRBJ2-7 | TRBV29-1 | TGCAGCGGATGCACTAGCTCCTACGAGCAGTACTTC | CSGCTSSYEQYF
many | - | TRBJ2-7 | TRBV12-3/TRBV12-4 | TGTGCCAGCAGTCTTGATTGGAACTACGAGCAGTACTTC | CASSLDWNYEQYF
many | - | TRBJ2-7 | TRBV7-2 | TGTGCCAGCAGCTTCGGGCCACTCGAGCAGTACTTC | CASSFGPLEQYF
few | TRBD2 | TRBJ2-6 | TRBV7-9 | TGTGCCAGCAGCCTCTCCGGACTAGCGGGAGTTGGGGCCAACGTCCTGACTTTC | CASSLSGLAGVGANVLTF
few | - | TRBJ2-7 | TRBV3-1 | TGTGCCAGCAGCCAAGGTTGGAACGAGCAGTACTTC | CASSQGWNEQYF
many | - | TRBJ1-1 | TRBV28 | TGTGCCAGCAGACGAGGGGGGGGCGTAGGGACTGAAGCTTTCTTT | CASRRGGGVGTEAFF
few | - | TRBJ2-2 | TRBV9 | TGTGCCAGCAGCGTAGGTGGCACTTCGAACACCGGGGAGCTGTTTTTT | CASSVGGTSNTGELFF
- | TRBD1 | TRBJ2-5 | TRBV20-1 | TGCAGTGCTAGGGGGACAGGCGTAGAGACCCAGTACTTC | CSARGTGVETQYF
many | TRBD2 | TRBJ2-5 | TRBV20-1 | TGCAGTGAAGGGACTAGCGGCCAAGAGACCCAGTACTTC | CSEGTSGQETQYF
many | - | TRBJ1-3 | TRBV2 | TGTGCCAGCAGTGAATTGGGTCCTGGAGGTGTCCGAAACACCATATATTTT | CASSELGPGGVRNTIYF
- | TRBD2 | TRBJ2-7 | TRBV9 | TGTGCCAGCAGCGGGGGACTAGCGGGAGGCTACGAGCAGTACTTC | CASSGGLAGGYEQYF
- | - | TRBJ2-1 | TRBV6-2/TRBV6-3 | TGTGCCAGCAGTTACCAAGGATTTAATGAGCAGTTCTTC | CASSYQGFNEQFF
many | - | TRBJ1-1 | TRBV6-1 | TGTGCCAGCAGCCCCCGCCAGGCGCGGGAAGCTTTCTTT | CASSPRQAREAFF
once | - | TRBJ1-1 | TRBV7-9 | TGTGCCAGCAGCTTAGCAGGGTGGAACACTGAAGCTTTCTTT | CASSLAGWNTEAFF
- | TRBD2 | TRBJ2-1 | TRBV6-2/TRBV6-3 | TGTGCCAGCACCCCCGTCCCTCTACTAGCGGGAGTTATGAATGAGCAGTTCTTC | CASTPVPLLAGVMNEQFF
few | - | TRBJ2-7 | TRBV10-2 | TGCGCCAGCTCCGGACAGGATAGAACTAGCGGAGCCTACGAGCAGTACTTC | CASSGQDRTSGAYEQYF
- | TRBD2 | TRBJ2-7 | TRBV7-2 | TGTGCCAGCAGCGATGGACTAGTTGTCGAGCAGTACTTC | CASSDGLVVEQYF
- | - | TRBJ2-7 | TRBV7-9 | TGTGCCAGCAGCTCCTTAGCTTTATCTGCCTACGAGCAGTACTTC | CASSSLALSAYEQYF
- | TRBD2 | TRBJ2-4 | TRBV24-1 | TGTGCCACCACTCCGGGACTAGCGGGGCCACTAGCCAAAAACATTCAGTACTTC | CATTPGLAGPLAKNIQYF
many | TRBD1 | TRBJ1-1 | TRBV20-1 | TGCAGTGCTAGACCGGGACAGGGGGCGCGTACTGAAGCTTTCTTT | CSARPGQGARTEAFF
many | - | TRBJ1-2 | TRBV28 | TGTGCCAGCAGTCTAATCAGGGACGGCTACACCTTC | CASSLIRDGYTF
- | - | TRBJ1-2 | TRBV7-2 | TGTGCCAGCAGCTTAGTGGGGGCAGGGGATGGCTACACCTTC | CASSLVGAGDGYTF
few | - | TRBJ2-5 | TRBV6-1 | TGTGCCAGCAGTGCCTGGGCTCTGGAGACCCAGTACTTC | CASSAWALETQYF
- | TRBD2 | TRBJ2-1 | TRBV20-1 | TGCAGTGGCAGCGACGGGACTAGCGGCTACAATGAGCAGTTCTTC | CSGSDGTSGYNEQFF
many | - | TRBJ1-4 | TRBV5-4 | TGTGCCAGCGGCAGGGAGGGTAAACTGTTTTTT | CASGREGKLFF
- | TRBD2 | TRBJ2-7 | TRBV5-4 | TGTGCCAGCAGCCCCCTCGGGGGGAGATCGAACGAGCAGTACTTC | CASSPLGGRSNEQYF
- | - | TRBJ1-3 | TRBV6-1 | TGTGCCAGCAGTGAAGCGTTAACGGAAGGAAACACCATATATTTT | CASSEALTEGNTIYF
many | TRBD1 | TRBJ2-7 | TRBV11-2 | TGTGCCAGCGCACAGGGGCAGAACGAGCAGTACTTC | CASAQGQNEQYF
- | TRBD1 | TRBJ1-1 | TRBV7-9 | TGTGCCAGCAGCGAAAAAACCGGGACAGGGAACACTGAAGCTTTCTTT | CASSEKTGTGNTEAFF
many | - | TRBJ2-7 | TRBV2 | TGTGCCAGCAGCTCCCCAGGGGTCCCCTACGAGCAGTACTTC | CASSSPGVPYEQYF
few | - | TRBJ1-3 | TRBV28 | TGTGCCAGCAGTTTCGACCTAATCTCTGGAAACACCATATATTTT | CASSFDLISGNTIYF
few | TRBD2 | TRBJ2-3 | TRBV2 | TGTGCCAGCCGATCAACTAGCGGGAGGCCAGATACGCAGTATTTT | CASRSTSGRPDTQYF
- | TRBD1 | TRBJ1-5 | TRBV5-1 | TGCGCCAGCAGCTGCCCGGACAGGGTTGGCAATCAGCCCCAGCATTTT | CASSCPDRVGNQPQHF
few | - | TRBJ2-7 | TRBV19 | TGTGCCAGTAGTCCCGGGACAACCTCCCTTCCGGACGAGCAGTACTTC | CASSPGTTSLPDEQYF
- | - | TRBJ1-6 | TRBV5-1 | TGCGCCAGCAGCTTGGCGGGGAGGTCACCCCTCCACTTT | CASSLAGRSPLHF
- | TRBD2 | TRBJ2-1 | TRBV11-2 | TGTGCCAGCAGCTTAGGCTGGCTAGCGGGAGTTGGCCCCTACAATGAGCAGTTCTTC | CASSLGWLAGVGPYNEQFF
- | - | TRBJ1-2 | TRBV5-6 | TGTGCCAGCAGCTTGGGGGCAGGCCGCTATGGCTACACCTTC | CASSLGAGRYGYTF
few | - | TRBJ2-5 | TRBV11-2 | TGTGCCAGCAGCTTTAGGACAGTCGAGGAGACCCAGTACTTC | CASSFRTVEETQYF
many | - | TRBJ2-7 | TRBV20-1 | TGCAGTGCTAGAGATTTTAACAGGGCAACGGACGAGCAGTACTTC | CSARDFNRATDEQYF
- | TRBD1 | TRBJ2-7 | TRBV30 | TGTGCCTGGGGGACAGGAAGGGAGGAGGGCGAGCAGTACTTC | CAWGTGREEGEQYF
many | TRBD2 | TRBJ2-4 | TRBV12-3/TRBV12-4 | TGTGCCAGCAGTCAACGGACTAGCGGGACCCAAAACATTCAGTACTTC | CASSQRTSGTQNIQYF
- | - | TRBJ2-5 | TRBV12-3/TRBV12-4 | TGTGCCAGCAGTTCGTCTTGGGAGATCCAAGAGACCCAGTACTTC | CASSSSWEIQETQYF
- | TRBD1 | TRBJ2-7 | TRBV27 | TGTGCCAGCAGTCCCGGACAGGGGGCGGCTTACGAGCAGTACTTC | CASSPGQGAAYEQYF
- | TRBD2 | TRBJ2-3 | TRBV20-1 | TGCAGTGCGCCGCTAGCGGGAGACCTTGCAGATACGCAGTATTTT | CSAPLAGDLADTQYF
few | - | TRBJ2-7 | TRBV7-2 | TGTGCCAGCAGCTTTAGGCCGTTTATTTGGGCAGGGGACTACGAGCAGTACTTC | CASSFRPFIWAGDYEQYF
few | - | TRBJ2-5 | TRBV7-8 | TGTGCCAGCAGCCAGGGGGGAAAGGGACAGACCCAGTACTTC | CASSQGGKGQTQYF